This paragraph covers one TCR beta chain sequence. The J segment lost 7 bases and the V segment lost 3 bases, leaving 1 base of the junction unmatched. CDR3 length: 15 residues. CDR1 is MNHEY, CDR2 SMNVEV, per germline (reference sequence). Original processing methods: Reference gene primer amplification in the assay estimated nucleated cell counts. The table came from immunoSEQ multiplex PCR; TCRdb's copy has only in-frame clones and leaves some out. The DNA was the basis for D and trimming; V, J and clone size are from that table. The sample lists about 120,000 clones; 82% were seen once. The sample belongs to a study of blood T cell repertoires in COVID-19.

The source is a human donor in a cohort sampled during active COVID-19. Source material: peripheral blood. V and J are TRBV27 and TRBJ2-1, with 15 bases matching TRBD2. As DNA, the CDR3 is TGTGCCAGCAGTTTGGGACTAGCGGGGGGAAATGAGCAGTTCTTC. Protein product: CASSLGLAGGNEQFF.